The entry that follows covers one TCR beta chain sequence. Its antigen remains unidentified. Clones were sequenced by immunoSEQ multiplex PCR, and TCRdb holds only the in-frame ones, with some missing. The profile shows 23,000 or so clones, roughly 81% of them singletons. This entry belongs to a study of T cells in narcolepsy. On the study more broadly: Enrolled donors included narcolepsy type 1 or type 2 patients and healthy controls. Study-wide findings and caveats: Autoreactive clone sequences were missing from some blood memory CD4+ repertoires. Reportedly, autoreactive clonotypes were serially detected in patients' blood but not controls'. Same-patient CSF and blood CD4+ T cell clonotypes included HCRT-specific and TRIB2-specific autoreactive ones.

Germline V CDR1 and CDR2: KGHSH, LQKENI. Trimming cost V 1 base and J 5 bases, with 12 bases left between them. The CDR3 loop spans 15 amino acids. Source material: CD45RA- memory CD4+ T cells from PBMCs. The sequence derives from a human donor with narcolepsy. The chain couples TRBV18 to TRBJ2-4; D is undetermined. The CDR3 reads CASSPRIRNENIQYF. The DNA of the CDR3 is TGTGCCAGCTCACCACGAATACGCAACGAAAACATTCAGTACTTC.